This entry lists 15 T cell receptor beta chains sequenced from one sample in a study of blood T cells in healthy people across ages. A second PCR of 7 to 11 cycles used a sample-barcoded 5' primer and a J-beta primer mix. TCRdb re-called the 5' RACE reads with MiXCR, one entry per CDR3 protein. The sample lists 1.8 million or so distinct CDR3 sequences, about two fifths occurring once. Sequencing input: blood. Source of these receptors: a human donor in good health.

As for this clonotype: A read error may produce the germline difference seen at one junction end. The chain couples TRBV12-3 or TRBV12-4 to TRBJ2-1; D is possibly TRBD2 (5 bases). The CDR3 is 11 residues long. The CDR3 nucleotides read TGTGCCTGCAGTTTAGGGAGTGTTATGTTCTTC. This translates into CACSLGSVMFF.

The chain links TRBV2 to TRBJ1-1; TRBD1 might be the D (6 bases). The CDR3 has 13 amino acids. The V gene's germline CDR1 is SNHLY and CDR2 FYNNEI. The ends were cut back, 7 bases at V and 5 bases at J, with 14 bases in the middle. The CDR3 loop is CASTKDSATEAFF. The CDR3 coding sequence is TGTGCCAGCACCAAGGACAGCGCAACTGAAGCTTTCTTT.

Here the CDR3 DNA reads TGTGCCAGCCAAGACACCGGGACAGGGGACGCGTACGAGCAGTACTTC. Its translation is CASQDTGTGDAYEQYF. V usage is TRBV10-3 and J usage is TRBJ2-7; TRBD1 matches 10 bases. The CDR3 has 16 amino acids. Trimming took 10 bases from V and 4 from J; bases not matched to a gene: 16. Per the germline V gene, CDR1 is ENHRY and CDR2 is SYGVKD.

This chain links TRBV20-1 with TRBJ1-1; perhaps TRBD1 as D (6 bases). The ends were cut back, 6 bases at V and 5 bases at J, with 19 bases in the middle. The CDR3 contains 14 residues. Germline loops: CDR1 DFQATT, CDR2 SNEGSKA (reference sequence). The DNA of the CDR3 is TGCAGTGCCCGAGGGGGTGGATGGGAAACTGAAGCTTTCTTT. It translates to CSARGGGWETEAFF.

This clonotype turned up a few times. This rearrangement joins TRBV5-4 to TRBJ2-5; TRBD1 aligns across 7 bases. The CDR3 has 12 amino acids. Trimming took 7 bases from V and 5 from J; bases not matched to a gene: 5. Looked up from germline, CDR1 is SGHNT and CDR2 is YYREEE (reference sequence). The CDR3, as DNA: TGTGCCAGCGGCCCACAGGGGGAGACCCAGTACTTC. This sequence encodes CASGPQGETQYF.

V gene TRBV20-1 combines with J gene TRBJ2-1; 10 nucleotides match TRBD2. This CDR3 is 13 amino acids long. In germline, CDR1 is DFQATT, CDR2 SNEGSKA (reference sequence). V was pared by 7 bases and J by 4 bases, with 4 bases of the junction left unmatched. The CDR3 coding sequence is TGCAGTGGGGGTAGCGGGGGGTACAATGAGCAGTTCTTC. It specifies CSGGSGGYNEQFF.

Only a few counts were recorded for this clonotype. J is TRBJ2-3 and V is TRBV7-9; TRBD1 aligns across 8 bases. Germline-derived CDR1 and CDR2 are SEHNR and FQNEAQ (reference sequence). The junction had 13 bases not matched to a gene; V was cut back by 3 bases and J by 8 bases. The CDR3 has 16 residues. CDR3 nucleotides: TGTGCCAGCAGCTTCTCACCCGCGACAGGGGAGGCTACGCAGTATTTT. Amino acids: CASSFSPATGEATQYF.

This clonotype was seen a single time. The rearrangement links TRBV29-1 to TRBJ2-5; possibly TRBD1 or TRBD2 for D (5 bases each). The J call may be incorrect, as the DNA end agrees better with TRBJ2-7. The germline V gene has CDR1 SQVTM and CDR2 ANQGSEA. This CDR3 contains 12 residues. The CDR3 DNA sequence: TGCAGCGTTGTCCAGGGAGTGGGCGAGCAGTACTTC. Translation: CSVVQGVGEQYF.

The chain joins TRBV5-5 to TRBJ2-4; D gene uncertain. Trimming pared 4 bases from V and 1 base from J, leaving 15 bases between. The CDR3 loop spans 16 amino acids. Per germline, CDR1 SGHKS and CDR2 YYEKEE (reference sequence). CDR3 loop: CASSPPPALAKNIQYF. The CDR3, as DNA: TGTGCCAGCAGCCCACCCCCGGCCTTGGCCAAAAACATTCAGTACTTC.

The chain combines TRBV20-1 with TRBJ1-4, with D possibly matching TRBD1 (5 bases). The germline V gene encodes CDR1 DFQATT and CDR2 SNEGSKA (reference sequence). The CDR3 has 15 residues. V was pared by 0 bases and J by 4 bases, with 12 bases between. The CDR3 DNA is TGCAGTGCTAGAGATCTACAGGTTTTTAATGAAAAACTGTTTTTT. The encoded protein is CSARDLQVFNEKLFF.

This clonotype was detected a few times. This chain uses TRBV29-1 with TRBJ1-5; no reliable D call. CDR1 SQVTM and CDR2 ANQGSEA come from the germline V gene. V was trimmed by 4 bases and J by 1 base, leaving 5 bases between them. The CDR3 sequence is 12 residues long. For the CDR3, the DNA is TGCAGCGTTGCCAAGAGCAATCAGCCCCAGCATTTT. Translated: CSVAKSNQPQHF.

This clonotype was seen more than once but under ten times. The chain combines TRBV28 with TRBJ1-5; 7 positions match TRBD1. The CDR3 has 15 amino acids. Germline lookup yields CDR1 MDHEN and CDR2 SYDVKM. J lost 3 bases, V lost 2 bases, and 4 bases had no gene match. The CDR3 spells CASSLPDRPNQPQHF. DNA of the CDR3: TGTGCCAGCAGTTTACCGGACAGGCCCAATCAGCCCCAGCATTTT.

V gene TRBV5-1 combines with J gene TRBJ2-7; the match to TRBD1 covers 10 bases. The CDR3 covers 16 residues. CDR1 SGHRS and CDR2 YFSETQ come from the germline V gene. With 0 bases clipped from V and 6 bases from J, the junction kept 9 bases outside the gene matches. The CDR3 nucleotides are TGCGCCAGCAGCTTGGAGTGGGACAGGGGATCAAGCGAGCAGTACTTC. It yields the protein CASSLEWDRGSSEQYF.

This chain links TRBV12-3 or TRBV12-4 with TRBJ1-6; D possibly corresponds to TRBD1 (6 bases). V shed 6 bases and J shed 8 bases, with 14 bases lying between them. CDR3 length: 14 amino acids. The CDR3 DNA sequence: TGTGCCAGCAGCCCAGGGGTGAGCTATTCACCCCTCCACTTT. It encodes CASSPGVSYSPLHF.

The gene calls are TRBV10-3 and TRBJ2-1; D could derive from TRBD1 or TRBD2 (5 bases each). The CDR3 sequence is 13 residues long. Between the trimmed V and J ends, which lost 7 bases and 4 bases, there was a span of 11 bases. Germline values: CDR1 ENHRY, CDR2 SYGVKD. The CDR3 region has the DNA TGTGCCATCAAGGGAGAGGGGTACAATGAGCAGTTCTTC. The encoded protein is CAIKGEGYNEQFF.